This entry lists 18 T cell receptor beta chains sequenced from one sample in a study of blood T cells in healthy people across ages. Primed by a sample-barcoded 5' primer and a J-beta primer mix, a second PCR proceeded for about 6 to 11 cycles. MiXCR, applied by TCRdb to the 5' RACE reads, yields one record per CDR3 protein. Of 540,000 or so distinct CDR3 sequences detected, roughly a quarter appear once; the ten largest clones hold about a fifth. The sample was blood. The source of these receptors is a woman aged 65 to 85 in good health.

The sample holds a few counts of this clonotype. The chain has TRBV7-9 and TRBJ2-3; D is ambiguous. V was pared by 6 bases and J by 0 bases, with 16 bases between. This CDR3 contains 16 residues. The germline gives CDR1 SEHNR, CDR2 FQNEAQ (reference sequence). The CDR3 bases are TGTGCCAGCAGTCGTCGGACCCCGAGTAGCACAGATACGCAGTATTTT. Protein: CASSRRTPSSTDTQYF.

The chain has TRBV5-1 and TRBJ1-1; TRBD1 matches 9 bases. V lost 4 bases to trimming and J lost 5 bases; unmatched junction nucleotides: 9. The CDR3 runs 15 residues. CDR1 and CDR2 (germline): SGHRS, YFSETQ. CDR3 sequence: CASSTAGGTGTEAFF. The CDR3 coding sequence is TGCGCCAGCAGCACCGCTGGAGGGACAGGGACTGAAGCTTTCTTT.

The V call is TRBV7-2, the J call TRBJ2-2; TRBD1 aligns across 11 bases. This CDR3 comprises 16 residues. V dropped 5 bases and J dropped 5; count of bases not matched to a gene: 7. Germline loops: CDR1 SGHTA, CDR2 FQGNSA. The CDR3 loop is CASSRRDRGYTGELFF. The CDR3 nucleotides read TGTGCCAGCAGCCGTCGGGACAGGGGGTATACCGGGGAGCTGTTTTTT.

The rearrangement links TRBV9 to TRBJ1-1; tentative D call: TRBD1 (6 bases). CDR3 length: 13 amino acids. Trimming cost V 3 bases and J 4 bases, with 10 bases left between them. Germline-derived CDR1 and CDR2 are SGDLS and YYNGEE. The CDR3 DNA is TGTGCCAGCAGCGCATTCAGGGGCACTGAAGCTTTCTTT. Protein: CASSAFRGTEAFF. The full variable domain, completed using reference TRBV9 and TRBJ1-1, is DSGVTQTPKHLITATGQRVTLRCSPRSGDLSVYWYQQSLDQGLQFLIQYYNGEERAKGNILERFSAQQFPDLHSELNLSSLELGDSALYFCASSAFRGTEAFFGQGTRLTVV.

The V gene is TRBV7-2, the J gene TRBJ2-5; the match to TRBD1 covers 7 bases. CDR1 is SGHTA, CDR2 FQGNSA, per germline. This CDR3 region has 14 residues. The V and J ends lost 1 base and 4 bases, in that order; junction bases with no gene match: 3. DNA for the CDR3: TGTGCCAGCAGCTTAGTTTGGACAGGAGAGACCCAGTACTTC. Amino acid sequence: CASSLVWTGETQYF. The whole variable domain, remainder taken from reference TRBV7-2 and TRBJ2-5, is GAGVSQSPSNKVTEKGKDVELRCDPISGHTALYWYRQSLGQGLEFLIYFQGNSAPDKSGLPSDRFSAERTGGSVSTLTIQRTQQEDSAVYLCASSLVWTGETQYFGPGTRLLVL.

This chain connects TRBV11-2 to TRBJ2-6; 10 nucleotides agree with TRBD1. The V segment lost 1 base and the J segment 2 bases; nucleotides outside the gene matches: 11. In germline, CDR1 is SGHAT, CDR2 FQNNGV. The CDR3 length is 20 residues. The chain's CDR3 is CASSLGGPGTGDPGANVLTF. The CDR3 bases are TGTGCCAGCAGCTTAGGGGGTCCCGGGACAGGGGACCCTGGGGCCAACGTCCTGACTTTC.

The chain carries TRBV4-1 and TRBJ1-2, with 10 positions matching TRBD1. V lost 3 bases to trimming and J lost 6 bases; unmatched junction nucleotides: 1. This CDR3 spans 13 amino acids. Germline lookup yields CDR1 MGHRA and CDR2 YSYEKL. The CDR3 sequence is CASSHGTGDGYTF. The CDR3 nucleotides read TGCGCCAGCAGCCATGGGACAGGGGATGGCTACACCTTC.

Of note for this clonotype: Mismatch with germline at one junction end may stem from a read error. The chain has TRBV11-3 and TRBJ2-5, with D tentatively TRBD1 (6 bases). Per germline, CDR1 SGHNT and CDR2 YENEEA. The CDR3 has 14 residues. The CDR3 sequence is CASSLSRWRTAEFF. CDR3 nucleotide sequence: TGTGCCAGCAGCTTATCTCGATGGCGGACAGCCGAGTTCTTC.

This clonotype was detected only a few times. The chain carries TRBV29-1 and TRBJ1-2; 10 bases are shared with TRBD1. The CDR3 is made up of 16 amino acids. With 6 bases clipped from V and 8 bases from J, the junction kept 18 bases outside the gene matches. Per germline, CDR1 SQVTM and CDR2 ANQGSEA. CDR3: CSVDTPRQGAVYGYTF. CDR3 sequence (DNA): TGCAGCGTAGACACCCCTCGACAGGGGGCTGTTTACGGCTACACCTTC.

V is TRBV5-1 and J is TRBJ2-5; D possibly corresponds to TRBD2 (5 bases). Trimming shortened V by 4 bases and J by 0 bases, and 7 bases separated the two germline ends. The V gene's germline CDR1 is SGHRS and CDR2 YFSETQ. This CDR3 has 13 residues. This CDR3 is CASSLRDQETQYF. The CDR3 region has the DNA TGCGCCAGCAGCCTGAGGGACCAAGAGACCCAGTACTTC.

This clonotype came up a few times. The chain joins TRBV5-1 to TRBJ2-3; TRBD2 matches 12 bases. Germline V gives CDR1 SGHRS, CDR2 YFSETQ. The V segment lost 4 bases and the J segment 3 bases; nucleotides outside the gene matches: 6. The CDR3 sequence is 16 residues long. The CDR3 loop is CASSTGTSGPTDTQYF. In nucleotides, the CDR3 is TGCGCCAGCAGCACCGGGACTAGCGGGCCTACAGATACGCAGTATTTT.

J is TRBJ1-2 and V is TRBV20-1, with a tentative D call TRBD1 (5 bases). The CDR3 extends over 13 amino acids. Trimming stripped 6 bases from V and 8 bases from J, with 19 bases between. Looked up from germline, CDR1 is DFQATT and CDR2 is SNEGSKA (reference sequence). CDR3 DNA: TGCAGTGCCCCCGGGACCACAGCGAAGGGCTACACCTTC. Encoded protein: CSAPGTTAKGYTF.

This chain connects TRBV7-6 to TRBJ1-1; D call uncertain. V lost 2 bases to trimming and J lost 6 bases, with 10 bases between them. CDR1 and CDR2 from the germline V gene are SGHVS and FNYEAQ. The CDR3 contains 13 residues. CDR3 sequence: CASSLMGGAEAFF. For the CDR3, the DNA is TGTGCCAGCAGCTTAATGGGCGGGGCTGAAGCTTTCTTT.

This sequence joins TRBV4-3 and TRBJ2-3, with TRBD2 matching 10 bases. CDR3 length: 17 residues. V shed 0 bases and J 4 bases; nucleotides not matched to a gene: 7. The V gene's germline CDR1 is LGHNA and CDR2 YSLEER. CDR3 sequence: CASSQDRASGGSDTQYF. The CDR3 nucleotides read TGCGCCAGCAGCCAAGATCGGGCTAGCGGGGGATCAGATACGCAGTATTTT.

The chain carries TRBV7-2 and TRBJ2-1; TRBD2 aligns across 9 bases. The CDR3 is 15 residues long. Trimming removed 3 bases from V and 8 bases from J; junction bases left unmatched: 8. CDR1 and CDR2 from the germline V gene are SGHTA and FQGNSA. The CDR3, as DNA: TGTGCCAGCAGCTTTCGGGGCGGGGGGGCTGATGAGCAGTTCTTC. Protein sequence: CASSFRGGGADEQFF. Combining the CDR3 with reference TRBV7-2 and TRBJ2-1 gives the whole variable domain GAGVSQSPSNKVTEKGKDVELRCDPISGHTALYWYRQSLGQGLEFLIYFQGNSAPDKSGLPSDRFSAERTGGSVSTLTIQRTQQEDSAVYLCASSFRGGGADEQFFGPGTRLTVL.

CDR3 region: CASSPGQVDQPQHF. CDR3 bases: TGTGCCAGCTCACCGGGACAGGTTGATCAGCCCCAGCATTTT. The chain is built from TRBV18 and TRBJ1-5, with 8 bases matching TRBD1. The CDR3 runs 14 residues. J gave up 5 bases and V 3 bases, and 3 bases lay outside the gene matches. Per germline, CDR1 KGHSH and CDR2 LQKENI.

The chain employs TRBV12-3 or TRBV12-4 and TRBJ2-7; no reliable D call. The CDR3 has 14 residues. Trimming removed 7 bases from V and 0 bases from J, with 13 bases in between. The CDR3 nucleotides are TGTGCCAGCAACGACAAAGGACCCTCCTACGAGCAGTACTTC. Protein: CASNDKGPSYEQYF.

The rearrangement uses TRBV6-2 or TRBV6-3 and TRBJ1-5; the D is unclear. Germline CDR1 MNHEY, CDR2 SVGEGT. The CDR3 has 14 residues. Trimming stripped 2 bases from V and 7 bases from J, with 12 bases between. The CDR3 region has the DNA TGTGCCAGCAGTTACGGGCCCCTAGGCCAGCCCCAGCATTTT. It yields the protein CASSYGPLGQPQHF.